This TCR beta chain originates from a study of shared clonotypes between healthy human individuals. As concerns this clone: Its antigen remains unidentified.

CDR3 size: 15 residues. Germline V CDR1 and CDR2: MNHNS, SASEGT. V was pared by 7 bases and J by 4 bases, with 11 bases of the junction left unmatched. Using roughly 200 ng DNA, approximately 27,000 T cell genomes, the sorted-subset replicate PCRs were run. Libraries were prepared by immunoSEQ multiplex PCR; TCRdb keeps only in-frame clonotypes and omits some of them. The repertoire has approximately 1.5 million clones, approximately 98% of them found once; the top ten carry 0.4% to 0.55%. The donor population consisted of healthy HIV-negative adults with no recent acute infections or vaccinations. Broader study findings: Non-shared clonotypes displayed generation probabilities falling below those of clonotypes present in all four donors.

The rearrangement uses TRBV6-1 and TRBJ2-7; 9 bases are a match to TRBD2. This TCR derives from a man aged 25 to 40 in good health. Input material: naive CD4+ T cells sorted from blood. Stated subset: CD45RA+ positively selected. The CDR3 spells CASTSLLAGGYEQYF. CDR3 coding DNA: TGTGCCAGCACTTCGCTACTAGCGGGTGGGTACGAGCAGTACTTC.